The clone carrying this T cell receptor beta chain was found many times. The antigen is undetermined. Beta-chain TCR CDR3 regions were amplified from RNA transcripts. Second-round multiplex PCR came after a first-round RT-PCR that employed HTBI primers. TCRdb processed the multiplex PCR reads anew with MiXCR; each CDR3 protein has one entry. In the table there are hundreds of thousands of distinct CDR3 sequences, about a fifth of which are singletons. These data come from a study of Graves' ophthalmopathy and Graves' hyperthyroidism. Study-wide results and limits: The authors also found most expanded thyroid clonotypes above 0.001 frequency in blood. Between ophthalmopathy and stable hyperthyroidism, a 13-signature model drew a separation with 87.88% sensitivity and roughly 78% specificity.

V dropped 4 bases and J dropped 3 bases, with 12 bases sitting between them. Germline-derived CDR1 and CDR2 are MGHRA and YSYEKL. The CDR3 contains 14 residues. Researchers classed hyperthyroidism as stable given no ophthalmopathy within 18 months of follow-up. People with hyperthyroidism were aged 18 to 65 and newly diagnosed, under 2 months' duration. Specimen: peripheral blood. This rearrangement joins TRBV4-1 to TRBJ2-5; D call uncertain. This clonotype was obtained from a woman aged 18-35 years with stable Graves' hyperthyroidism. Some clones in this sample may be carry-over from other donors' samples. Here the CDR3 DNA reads TGCGCCAGCAGCCGAGACGGCAGAAAAGAGACCCAGTACTTC. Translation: CASSRDGRKETQYF.